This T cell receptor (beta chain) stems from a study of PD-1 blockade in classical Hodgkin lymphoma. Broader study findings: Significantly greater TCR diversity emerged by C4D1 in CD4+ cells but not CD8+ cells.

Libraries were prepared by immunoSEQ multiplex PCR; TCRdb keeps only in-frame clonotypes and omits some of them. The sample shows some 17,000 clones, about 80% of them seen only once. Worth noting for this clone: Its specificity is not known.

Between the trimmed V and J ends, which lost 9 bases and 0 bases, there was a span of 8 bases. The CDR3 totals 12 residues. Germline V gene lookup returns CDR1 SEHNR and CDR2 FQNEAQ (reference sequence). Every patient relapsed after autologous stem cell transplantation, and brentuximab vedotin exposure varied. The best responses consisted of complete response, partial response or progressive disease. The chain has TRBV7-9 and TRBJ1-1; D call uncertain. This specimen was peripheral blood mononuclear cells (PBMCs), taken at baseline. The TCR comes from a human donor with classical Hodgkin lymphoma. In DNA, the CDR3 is TGTGCCAGTAAACAGATGAACACTGAAGCTTTCTTT. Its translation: CASKQMNTEAFF.